Presented here are 25 T cell receptor beta chains from one specimen sequenced in a study of T cells in tuberculosis. Measured with immunoSEQ multiplex PCR; TCRdb has only the in-frame clones, and not every one. The sample carries tens of thousands of clones, approximately 91% recorded once. Sample: PBMCs. These receptors were taken from a donor between 10 and 35 years old with latent tuberculosis or without tuberculosis infection.

This chain links TRBV2 with TRBJ2-3, with 8 bases fitting TRBD2. The CDR3 is made up of 15 amino acids. CDR1 SNHLY and CDR2 FYNNEI come from the germline V gene. The junction had 10 bases not matched to a gene; V was cut back by 9 bases and J by 2 bases. DNA for the CDR3: TGTGCCAGAGGGCTGGGGCGGGGGGACACAGATACGCAGTATTTT. Its protein product is CARGLGRGDTDTQYF.

This clone is medium-sized (0.01 to 0.1%) within its sample. The chain is built from TRBV15 and TRBJ2-1; D perhaps matches TRBD2 (5 bases). The V gene's germline CDR1 is LNHNV and CDR2 YYDKDF (reference sequence). V was cut by 8 bases and J by 0 bases, with 11 bases left in between. The CDR3 contains 14 residues. The CDR3 nucleotides are TGTGCCACCGCGGGTCCAAGCTCCTACAATGAGCAGTTCTTC. This gives the protein CATAGPSSYNEQFF.

The rearrangement uses TRBV19 and TRBJ1-2, with D tentatively TRBD1 (5 bases). The V gene's germline CDR1 is LNHDA and CDR2 SQIVND (reference sequence). CDR3 size: 15 residues. V lost 6 bases to trimming and J lost 4 bases, with 18 bases between them. The CDR3, as DNA: TGTGCCAGTAGGAACCTCCTGGACATGCTCTATGGCTACACCTTC. It yields the protein CASRNLLDMLYGYTF.

The V gene is TRBV27, the J gene TRBJ2-7, with 10 bases matching TRBD2. The CDR3 consists of 15 residues. The V gene's germline CDR1 is MNHEY and CDR2 SMNVEV (reference sequence). Trimming at V came to 2 bases and at J to 2 bases, leaving 3 bases not matched to a gene. CDR3: CASSLQTSGTYEQYF. The DNA for the CDR3 is TGTGCCAGCAGTTTACAAACTAGCGGGACCTACGAGCAGTACTTC.

J is TRBJ2-1 and V is TRBV5-1, with 7 bases matching TRBD1. The junction had 8 bases not matched to a gene; V was cut back by 0 bases and J by 5 bases. Per germline, CDR1 SGHRS and CDR2 YFSETQ. The CDR3 length is 16 residues. The CDR3: CASSLAPGQQNNEQFF. In nucleotides, the CDR3 is TGCGCCAGCAGCTTGGCCCCGGGACAGCAGAACAATGAGCAGTTCTTC.

This clone was seen only a few times. CDR3 bases: TGTGCCAGCAGCGCCAAGGGACAGACTAATTCACCCCTCCACTTT. Its translation: CASSAKGQTNSPLHF. The chain combines TRBV9 with TRBJ1-6; 7 positions match TRBD1. J lost 6 bases, V lost 3 bases, and 6 bases had no gene match. The CDR3 has 15 residues. Germline CDR1 reads SGDLS; CDR2 reads YYNGEE. The full variable domain, its missing parts supplied by reference TRBV9 and TRBJ1-6, is DSGVTQTPKHLITATGQRVTLRCSPRSGDLSVYWYQQSLDQGLQFLIQYYNGEERAKGNILERFSAQQFPDLHSELNLSSLELGDSALYFCASSAKGQTNSPLHFGNGTRLTVT.

V is TRBV4-3 and J is TRBJ1-1; D not certain. Germline V gene sequence: CDR1 LGHNA, CDR2 YSLEER. V was trimmed by 0 bases and J by 2 bases, leaving 4 bases between them. This CDR3 is 13 amino acids long. CDR3 amino acids: CASSQDRNTEAFF. The CDR3 DNA sequence: TGCGCCAGCAGCCAAGATCGTAACACTGAAGCTTTCTTT.

V and J are TRBV7-2 and TRBJ2-7; TRBD1 is a possible D gene (6 bases). The CDR3 loop spans 15 amino acids. The germline V gene encodes CDR1 SGHTA and CDR2 FQGNSA. Trimming shortened V by 1 base and J by 2 bases, and 12 bases separated the two germline ends. CDR3 bases: TGTGCCAGCAGCTTAGGTGGGGGCGATCCCTACGAGCAGTACTTC. This gives the protein CASSLGGGDPYEQYF.

This chain links TRBV7-9 with TRBJ1-5; D gene ambiguous. CDR3 length: 13 residues. Germline V gives CDR1 SEHNR, CDR2 FQNEAQ (reference sequence). V dropped 4 bases and J dropped 5 bases, with 9 bases sitting between them. The CDR3 sequence: CASSSQEDQPQHF. In DNA, the CDR3 is TGTGCCAGCAGCTCCCAGGAGGATCAGCCCCAGCATTTT.

The gene calls are TRBV7-8 and TRBJ2-3; a possible D gene is TRBD2 (6 bases). The V end was cut by 5 bases, the J end by 5 bases, with 20 bases between. CDR3 size: 16 residues. Looked up from germline, CDR1 is SGHVS and CDR2 is FQNEAQ. This CDR3 is CASSPGPGLTKDTQYF. In DNA form, the CDR3 reads TGTGCCAGCAGCCCTGGTCCGGGACTTACGAAAGATACGCAGTATTTT.

This clone was observed a single time. The genes are TRBV28 and TRBJ2-2, with a weak D call TRBD2 (5 bases). This CDR3 has 15 amino acids. Looked up from germline, CDR1 is MDHEN and CDR2 is SYDVKM. Between the trimmed V and J ends, which lost 2 bases and 0 bases, there was a span of 7 bases. The CDR3 sequence is CASSLTGSNTGELFF. CDR3 DNA: TGTGCCAGCAGTTTAACGGGGTCGAACACCGGGGAGCTGTTTTTT.

The chain carries TRBV5-6 and TRBJ2-1; D gene ambiguous. The CDR3 is 12 amino acids. Trimming took 4 bases from V and 10 from J, leaving 12 bases between them. Germline V gene lookup returns CDR1 SGHDT and CDR2 YYEEEE. CDR3 DNA sequence: TGTGCCAGCAGCCCTACCCAAGCGGAGCAGTTCTTC. Translated, it gives CASSPTQAEQFF.

The chain is built from TRBV7-9 and TRBJ2-3, with D tentatively TRBD2 (5 bases). This CDR3 spans 11 amino acids. With 7 bases removed from V and 8 bases from J, the gap between germline ends came to 10 bases. Germline loops: CDR1 SEHNR, CDR2 FQNEAQ (reference sequence). The CDR3 here is CASILAGTQYF. The CDR3 coding sequence is TGTGCCAGCATCCTGGCGGGTACGCAGTATTTT.

This chain links TRBV7-2 with TRBJ1-1; D unclear. The CDR3 has 13 residues. Germline-derived CDR1 and CDR2 are SGHTA and FQGNSA. V lost 2 bases and J lost 0, with 4 bases in between. CDR3 nucleotide sequence: TGTGCCAGCAGCTTATTAATGAACACTGAAGCTTTCTTT. Its protein is CASSLLMNTEAFF.

The V and J genes are TRBV6-4 and TRBJ2-3; 10 nucleotides agree with TRBD2. The V gene's germline CDR1 is MRHNA and CDR2 SNTAGT. V lost 0 bases and J lost 4; bases outside the gene matches: 13. CDR3 length equals 19 residues. The CDR3 DNA is TGTGCCAGCAGTGACTCGAAATTCAAAGCGGGAGGGGCCCCAGATACGCAGTATTTT. The encoded protein is CASSDSKFKAGGAPDTQYF.

Regarding this clone: The junction shows a germline mismatch at one end, possibly a read error. The V call is TRBV4-1, the J call TRBJ1-4, with a weak D call TRBD1 (5 bases). Germline V lookup: CDR1 MGHRA, CDR2 YSYEKL. The CDR3 contains 13 residues. The CDR3 nucleotides are TGCGCCAGCAGCGGAGATCGATGGCGGGGCCGTATTTTT. Its protein product is CASSGDRWRGRIF.

This chain links TRBV4-3 with TRBJ2-7, with D uncertain. The V end was cut by 0 bases, the J end by 3 bases, with 15 bases between. Germline loops: CDR1 LGHNA, CDR2 YSLEER. The CDR3 totals 16 residues. The CDR3 loop is CASSQERSAQLYEQYF. The CDR3 DNA sequence: TGCGCCAGCAGCCAAGAGAGAAGCGCGCAGCTCTACGAGCAGTACTTC.

The rearrangement links TRBV15 to TRBJ1-1; the match to TRBD1 covers 10 bases. The CDR3 is 15 amino acids. Germline V CDR1 and CDR2: LNHNV, YYDKDF (reference sequence). Trimming took 5 bases from V and 2 from J; bases not matched to a gene: 5. The CDR3 bases are TGTGCCACCAGCGACCGGGACAGGGGCAACACTGAAGCTTTCTTT. Its translation: CATSDRDRGNTEAFF.

V is TRBV25-1 and J is TRBJ2-7; 8 positions match TRBD2. After removal of 11 bases from V and 2 bases from J, the junction contained 17 bases not matched to a gene. Germline values: CDR1 MGHDK, CDR2 SYGVNS. CDR3 length equals 16 residues. The CDR3 region is CASHTRGGVPTYEQYF. Written as DNA, the CDR3 is TGTGCCTCACATACTCGGGGGGGAGTTCCTACCTACGAGCAGTACTTC.

This rearrangement joins TRBV2 to TRBJ1-5; D call uncertain. Germline values: CDR1 SNHLY, CDR2 FYNNEI. The CDR3 runs 14 residues. Trimming removed 4 bases at V and 1 base at J, with 8 bases between. CDR3 sequence reads: CASSGYSSNQPQHF. The CDR3 DNA is TGTGCCAGCAGTGGATACAGCAGCAATCAGCCCCAGCATTTT. Together with reference TRBV2 and TRBJ1-5, the CDR3 gives the full variable domain: EPEVTQTPSHQVTQMGQEVILRCVPISNHLYFYWYRQILGQKVEFLVSFYNNEISEKSEIFDDQFSVERPDGSNFTLKIRSTKLEDSAMYFCASSGYSSNQPQHFGDGTRLSIL.

The chain links TRBV18 to TRBJ2-7, with D possibly TRBD1 on 5 matching bases. Deletions cut 0 bases from V and 0 bases from J, with 15 bases between. Germline CDR1 and CDR2: KGHSH and LQKENI. CDR3 length: 17 residues. CDR3 DNA: TGTGCCAGCTCACCACCGGCAGGGTTGGGAAACTCCTACGAGCAGTACTTC. Amino acids: CASSPPAGLGNSYEQYF.

The chain carries TRBV5-1 and TRBJ2-7; the match to TRBD1 covers 8 bases. This CDR3 contains 14 residues. Germline lookup yields CDR1 SGHRS and CDR2 YFSETQ. V was clipped by 2 bases and J by 3 bases; unmatched bases: 4. Here the CDR3 DNA reads TGCGCCAGCAGCTTACCGGGACAGGACTACGAGCAGTACTTC. This gives the protein CASSLPGQDYEQYF.

The sample holds one count of this clone. This chain joins TRBV18 and TRBJ2-5, with 10 bases matching TRBD1. The CDR3 has 16 residues. CDR1 is KGHSH, CDR2 LQKENI, per germline. V gave up 5 bases and J gave up 2 bases; unmatched junction bases: 8. DNA for the CDR3: TGTGCCAGCTCAGCGGGACCGGGACAGGGGCAAGAGACCCAGTACTTC. Protein sequence: CASSAGPGQGQETQYF.

The chain links TRBV18 to TRBJ2-7, with 7 bases fitting TRBD2. The CDR3 is 15 amino acids. In germline, CDR1 is KGHSH, CDR2 LQKENI. V trimming: 3 bases; J trimming: 0 bases; junction bases outside the gene matches: 5. In nucleotides, the CDR3 is TGTGCCAGCTCACCTCCGGGACTAAGCTCCTACGAGCAGTACTTC. Translating it yields CASSPPGLSSYEQYF.

The chain is built from TRBV7-9 and TRBJ2-7; D is possibly TRBD1 (5 bases). V was cut by 4 bases and J by 2 bases, with 15 bases left in between. CDR1 SEHNR and CDR2 FQNEAQ come from the germline V gene (reference sequence). The CDR3 is 15 residues long. CDR3: CASSSLQGRAYEQYF. In DNA form, the CDR3 reads TGTGCCAGCAGCTCCCTGCAGGGTAGGGCCTACGAGCAGTACTTC.